This TCR beta chain was identified in a study of metastatic and nonmetastatic thyroid tumors. Background on the study: Malignant thyroid and benign thyroid patients provided blood and tumor or nodule tissue whose repertoires were compared.

TCRdb reanalyzed the PCR reads via MiXCR. The sample consists of roughly 22,000 clones, roughly 36% of them appearing once. By its share, this clone is medium-sized. The antigen remains unidentified. Study conclusions and caveats: When malignant thyroid tumors were compared with benign nodules, TCR beta diversity was reportedly significantly higher in the malignant tumors. This held in both blood and tumor samples.

Ahead of thyroid surgery, no patient had received treatment of any kind. The sample consisted of blood. The source of this sequence is a male donor with papillary thyroid cancer or a benign thyroid nodule (not recorded which). Some clones in this sample may be carry-over from other donors' samples.

In DNA, the CDR3 is TGTGCCAGCAGGAATGTTGTACAGACCCAGTACTTC. It encodes CASRNVVQTQYF. The chain recombines TRBV6-2 or TRBV6-3 with TRBJ2-5; D remains ambiguous. V lost 6 bases and J lost 6, with 11 bases in between. The CDR3 is 12 residues long. The germline CDR1 and CDR2 sequences are MNHEY and SVGEGT.